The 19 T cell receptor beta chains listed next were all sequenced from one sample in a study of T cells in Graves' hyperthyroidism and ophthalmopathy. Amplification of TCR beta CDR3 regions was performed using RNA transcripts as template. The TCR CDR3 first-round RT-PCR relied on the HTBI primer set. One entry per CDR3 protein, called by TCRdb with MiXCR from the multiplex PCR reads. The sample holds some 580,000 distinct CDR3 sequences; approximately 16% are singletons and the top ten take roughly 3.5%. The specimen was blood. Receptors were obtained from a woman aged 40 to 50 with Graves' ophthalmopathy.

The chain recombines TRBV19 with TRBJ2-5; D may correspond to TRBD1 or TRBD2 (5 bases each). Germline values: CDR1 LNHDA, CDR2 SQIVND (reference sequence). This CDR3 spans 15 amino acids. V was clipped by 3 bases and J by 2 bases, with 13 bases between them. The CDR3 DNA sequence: TGTGCCAGTAGTATGTACGGGGACCATCAAGAGACCCAGTACTTC. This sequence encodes CASSMYGDHQETQYF.

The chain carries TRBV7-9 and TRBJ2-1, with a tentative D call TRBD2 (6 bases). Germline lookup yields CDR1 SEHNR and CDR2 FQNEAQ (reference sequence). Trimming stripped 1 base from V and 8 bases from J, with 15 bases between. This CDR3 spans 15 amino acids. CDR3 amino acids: CASSLEAGKWDEQFF. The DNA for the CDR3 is TGTGCCAGCAGCTTAGAGGCGGGAAAATGGGATGAGCAGTTCTTC.

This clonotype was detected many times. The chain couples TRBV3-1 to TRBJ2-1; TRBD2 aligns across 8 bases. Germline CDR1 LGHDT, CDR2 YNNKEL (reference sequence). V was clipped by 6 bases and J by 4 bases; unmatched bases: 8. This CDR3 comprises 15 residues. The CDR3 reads CASSVAGIAYNEQFF. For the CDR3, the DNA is TGTGCCAGCAGTGTAGCGGGGATCGCGTACAATGAGCAGTTCTTC.

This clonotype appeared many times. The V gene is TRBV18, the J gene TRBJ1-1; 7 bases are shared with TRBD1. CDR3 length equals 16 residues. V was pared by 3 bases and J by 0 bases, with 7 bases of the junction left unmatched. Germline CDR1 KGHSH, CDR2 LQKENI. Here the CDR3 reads CASSPGTVRLNTEAFF. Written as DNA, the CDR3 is TGTGCCAGCTCACCGGGGACAGTTAGACTGAACACTGAAGCTTTCTTT.

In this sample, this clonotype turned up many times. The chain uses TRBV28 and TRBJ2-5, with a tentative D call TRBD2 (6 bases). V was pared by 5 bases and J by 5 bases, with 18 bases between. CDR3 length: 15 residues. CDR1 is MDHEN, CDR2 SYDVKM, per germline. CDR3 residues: CASSPGTLKRETQYF. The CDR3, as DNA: TGTGCCAGCAGTCCCGGGACTCTAAAAAGGGAGACCCAGTACTTC.

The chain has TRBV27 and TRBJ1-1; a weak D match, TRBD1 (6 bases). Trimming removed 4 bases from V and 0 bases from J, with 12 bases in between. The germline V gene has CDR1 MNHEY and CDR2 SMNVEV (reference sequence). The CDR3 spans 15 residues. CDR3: CASSSFRDMNTEAFF. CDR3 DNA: TGTGCCAGCAGTTCTTTTCGGGACATGAACACTGAAGCTTTCTTT.

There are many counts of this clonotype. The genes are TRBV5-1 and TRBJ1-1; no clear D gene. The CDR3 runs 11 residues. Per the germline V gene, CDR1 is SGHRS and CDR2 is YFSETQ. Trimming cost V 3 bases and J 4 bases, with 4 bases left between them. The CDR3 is CASSSSTEAFF. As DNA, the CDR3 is TGCGCCAGCAGCTCTTCCACTGAAGCTTTCTTT.

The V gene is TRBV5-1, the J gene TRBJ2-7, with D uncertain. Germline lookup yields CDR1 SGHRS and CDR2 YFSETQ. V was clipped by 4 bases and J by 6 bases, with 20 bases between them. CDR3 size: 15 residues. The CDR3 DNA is TGCGCCAGCAGCATCCAGAACGGGCCGGGCGGCGAGCAGTACTTC. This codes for CASSIQNGPGGEQYF. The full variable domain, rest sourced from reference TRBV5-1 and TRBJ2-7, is KAGVTQTPRYLIKTRGQQVTLSCSPISGHRSVSWYQQTPGQGLQFLFEYFSETQRNKGNFPGRFSGRQFSNSRSEMNVSTLELGDSALYLCASSIQNGPGGEQYFGPGTRLTVT.

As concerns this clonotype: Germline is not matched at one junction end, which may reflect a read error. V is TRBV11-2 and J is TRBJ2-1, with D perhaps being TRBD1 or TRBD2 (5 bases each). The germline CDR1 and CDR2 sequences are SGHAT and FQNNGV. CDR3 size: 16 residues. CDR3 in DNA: TGCGCCAGCAGCCGGACGGGACCCATGGGCCGCAATGAGCAGTTCTTC. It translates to CASSRTGPMGRNEQFF.

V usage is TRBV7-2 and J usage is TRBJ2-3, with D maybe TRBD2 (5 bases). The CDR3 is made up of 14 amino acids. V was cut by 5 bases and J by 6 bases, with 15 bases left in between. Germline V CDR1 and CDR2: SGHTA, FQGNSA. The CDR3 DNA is TGTGCCAGCAGCCCTTTAGCGCACACGGATACGCAGTATTTT. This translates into CASSPLAHTDTQYF.

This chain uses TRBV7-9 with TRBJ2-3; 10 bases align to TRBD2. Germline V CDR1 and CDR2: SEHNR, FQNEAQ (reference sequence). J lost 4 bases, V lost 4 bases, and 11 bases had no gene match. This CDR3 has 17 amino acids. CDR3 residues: CASSSTSTLAGADTQYF. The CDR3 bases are TGTGCCAGCAGCTCCACCTCTACTCTAGCGGGGGCAGATACGCAGTATTTT. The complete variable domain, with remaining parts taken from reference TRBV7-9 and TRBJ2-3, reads DTGVSQNPRHKITKRGQNVTFRCDPISEHNRLYWYRQTLGQGPEFLTYFQNEAQLEKSRLLSDRFSAERPKGSFSTLEIQRTEQGDSAMYLCASSSTSTLAGADTQYFGPGTRLTVL.

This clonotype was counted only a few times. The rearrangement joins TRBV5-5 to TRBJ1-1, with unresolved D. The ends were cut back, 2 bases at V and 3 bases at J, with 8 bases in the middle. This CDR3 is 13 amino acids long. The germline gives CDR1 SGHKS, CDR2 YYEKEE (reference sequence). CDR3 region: CASSFGGHTEAFF. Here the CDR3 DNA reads TGTGCCAGCAGCTTCGGAGGACACACTGAAGCTTTCTTT.

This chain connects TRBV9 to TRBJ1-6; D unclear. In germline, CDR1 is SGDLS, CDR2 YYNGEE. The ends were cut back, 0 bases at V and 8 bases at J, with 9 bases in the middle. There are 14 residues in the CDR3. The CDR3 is CASSVGGSDSPLHF. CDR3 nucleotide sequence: TGTGCCAGCAGCGTAGGAGGGTCGGATTCACCCCTCCACTTT.

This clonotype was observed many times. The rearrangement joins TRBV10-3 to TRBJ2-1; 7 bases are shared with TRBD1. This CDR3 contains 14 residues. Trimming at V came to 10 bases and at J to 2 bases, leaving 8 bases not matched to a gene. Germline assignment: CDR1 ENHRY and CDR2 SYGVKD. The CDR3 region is CATQGQLTYNEQFF. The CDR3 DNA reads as TGTGCCACCCAGGGACAGCTAACCTACAATGAGCAGTTCTTC.

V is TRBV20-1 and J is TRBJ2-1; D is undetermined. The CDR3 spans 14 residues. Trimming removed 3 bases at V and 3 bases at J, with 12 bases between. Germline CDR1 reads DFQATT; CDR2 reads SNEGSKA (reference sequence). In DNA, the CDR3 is TGCAGTGCTAGCGTCAGCCTGTACTACAATGAGCAGTTCTTC. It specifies CSASVSLYYNEQFF.

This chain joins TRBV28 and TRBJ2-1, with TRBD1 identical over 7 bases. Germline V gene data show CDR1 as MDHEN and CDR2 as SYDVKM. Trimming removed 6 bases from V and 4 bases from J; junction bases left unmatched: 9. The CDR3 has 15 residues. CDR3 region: CASSRQGKSYNEQFF. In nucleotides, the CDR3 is TGTGCCAGCAGCCGACAGGGAAAGTCTTACAATGAGCAGTTCTTC.

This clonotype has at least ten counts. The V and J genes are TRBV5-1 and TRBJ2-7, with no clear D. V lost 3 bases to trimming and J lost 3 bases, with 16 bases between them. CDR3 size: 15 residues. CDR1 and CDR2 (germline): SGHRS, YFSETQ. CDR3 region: CASSWDRPPNYEQYF. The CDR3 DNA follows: TGCGCCAGCAGCTGGGATAGACCGCCGAACTACGAGCAGTACTTC.

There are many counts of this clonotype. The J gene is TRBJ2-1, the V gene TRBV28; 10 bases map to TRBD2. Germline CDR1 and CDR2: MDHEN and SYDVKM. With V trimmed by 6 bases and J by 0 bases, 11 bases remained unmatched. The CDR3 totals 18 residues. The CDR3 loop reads CASRLGLLAGHSYNEQFF. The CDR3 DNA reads TGTGCCAGCAGGTTAGGGTTACTAGCGGGACACTCCTACAATGAGCAGTTCTTC.

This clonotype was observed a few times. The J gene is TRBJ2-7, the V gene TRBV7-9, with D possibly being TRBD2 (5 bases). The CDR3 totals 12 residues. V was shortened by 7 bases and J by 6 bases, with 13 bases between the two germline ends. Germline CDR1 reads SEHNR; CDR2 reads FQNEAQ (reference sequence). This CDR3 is CASTGSFTEQYF. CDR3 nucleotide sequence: TGTGCCAGCACGGGAAGCTTTACCGAGCAGTACTTC.